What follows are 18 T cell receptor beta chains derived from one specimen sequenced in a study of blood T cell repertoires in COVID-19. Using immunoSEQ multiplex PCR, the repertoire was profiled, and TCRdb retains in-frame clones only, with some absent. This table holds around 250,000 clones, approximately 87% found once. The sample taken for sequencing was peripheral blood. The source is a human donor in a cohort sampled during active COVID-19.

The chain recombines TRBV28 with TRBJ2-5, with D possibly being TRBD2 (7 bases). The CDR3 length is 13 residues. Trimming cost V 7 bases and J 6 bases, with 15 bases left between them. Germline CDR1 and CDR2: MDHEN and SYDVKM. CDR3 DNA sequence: TGTGCCAGCATAAGGGGGGGTGGGAAGACCCAGTACTTC. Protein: CASIRGGGKTQYF.

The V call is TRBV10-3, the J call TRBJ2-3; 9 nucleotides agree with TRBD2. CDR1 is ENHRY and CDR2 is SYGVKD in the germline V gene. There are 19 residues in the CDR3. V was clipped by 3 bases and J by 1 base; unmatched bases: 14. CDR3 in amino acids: CAISDSGRGGPTGTDTQYF. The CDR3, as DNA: TGTGCCATCAGTGATAGCGGGAGAGGAGGACCTACCGGCACAGATACGCAGTATTTT.

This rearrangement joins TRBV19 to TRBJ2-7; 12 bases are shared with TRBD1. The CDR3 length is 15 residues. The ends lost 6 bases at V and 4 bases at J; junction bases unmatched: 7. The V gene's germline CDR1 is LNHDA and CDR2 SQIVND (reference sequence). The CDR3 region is CASRLGTGGTYEQYF. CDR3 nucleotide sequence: TGTGCCAGTAGGCTTGGGACAGGGGGCACATACGAGCAGTACTTC.

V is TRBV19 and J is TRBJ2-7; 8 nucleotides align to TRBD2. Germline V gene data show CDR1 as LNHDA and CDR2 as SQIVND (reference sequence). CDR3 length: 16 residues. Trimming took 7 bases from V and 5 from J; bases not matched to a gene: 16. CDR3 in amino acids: CASTPGGGGPGNEQYF. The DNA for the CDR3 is TGTGCCAGTACCCCGGGGGGGGGAGGGCCAGGAAACGAGCAGTACTTC. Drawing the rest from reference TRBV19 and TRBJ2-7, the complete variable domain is DGGITQSPKYLFRKEGQNVTLSCEQNLNHDAMYWYRQDPGQGLRLIYYSQIVNDFQKGDIAEGYSVSREKKESFPLTVTSAQKNPTAFYLCASTPGGGGPGNEQYFGPGTRLTVT.

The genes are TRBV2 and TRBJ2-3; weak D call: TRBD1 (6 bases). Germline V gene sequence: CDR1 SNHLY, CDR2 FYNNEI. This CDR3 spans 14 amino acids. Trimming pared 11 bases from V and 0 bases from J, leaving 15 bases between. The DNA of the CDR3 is TGTGCCGGTGGGACACCCGCTAGCACAGATACGCAGTATTTT. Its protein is CAGGTPASTDTQYF.

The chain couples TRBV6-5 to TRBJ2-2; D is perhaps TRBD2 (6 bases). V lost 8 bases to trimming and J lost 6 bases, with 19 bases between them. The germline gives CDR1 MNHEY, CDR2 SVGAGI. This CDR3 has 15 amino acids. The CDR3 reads CASGGGTSASGELFF. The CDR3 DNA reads TGTGCCAGCGGGGGAGGAACCTCAGCATCCGGGGAGCTGTTTTTT.

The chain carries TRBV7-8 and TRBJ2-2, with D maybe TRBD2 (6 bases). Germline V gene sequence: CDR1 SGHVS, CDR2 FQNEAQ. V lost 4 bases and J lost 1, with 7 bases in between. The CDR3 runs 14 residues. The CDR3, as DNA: TGTGCCAGCAGCTCGGGACTGAACACCGGGGAGCTGTTTTTT. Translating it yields CASSSGLNTGELFF. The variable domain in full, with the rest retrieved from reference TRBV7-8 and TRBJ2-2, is GAGVSQSPRYKVAKRGQDVALRCDPISGHVSLFWYQQALGQGPEFLTYFQNEAQLDKSGLPSDRFFAERPEGSVSTLKIQRTQQEDSAVYLCASSSGLNTGELFFGEGSRLTVL.

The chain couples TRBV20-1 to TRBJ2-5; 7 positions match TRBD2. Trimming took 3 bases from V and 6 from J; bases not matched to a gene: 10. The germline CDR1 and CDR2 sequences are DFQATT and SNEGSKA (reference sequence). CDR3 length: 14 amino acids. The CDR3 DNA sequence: TGCAGTGCTAGTGGTCGCGGGGGACGACAGACCCAGTACTTC. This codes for CSASGRGGRQTQYF.

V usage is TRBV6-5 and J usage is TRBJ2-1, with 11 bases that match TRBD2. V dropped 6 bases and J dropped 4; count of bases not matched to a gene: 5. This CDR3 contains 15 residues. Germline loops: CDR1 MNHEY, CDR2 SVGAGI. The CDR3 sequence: CASSLAGGGYNEQFF. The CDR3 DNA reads TGTGCCAGCAGCCTAGCGGGAGGAGGGTACAATGAGCAGTTCTTC.

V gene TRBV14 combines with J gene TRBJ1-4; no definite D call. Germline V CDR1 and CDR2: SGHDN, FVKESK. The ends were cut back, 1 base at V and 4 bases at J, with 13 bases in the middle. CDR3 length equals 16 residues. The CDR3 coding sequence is TGTGCCAGCAGCCAAGGGGTGAGGGCCCTTAATGAAAAACTGTTTTTT. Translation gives CASSQGVRALNEKLFF.

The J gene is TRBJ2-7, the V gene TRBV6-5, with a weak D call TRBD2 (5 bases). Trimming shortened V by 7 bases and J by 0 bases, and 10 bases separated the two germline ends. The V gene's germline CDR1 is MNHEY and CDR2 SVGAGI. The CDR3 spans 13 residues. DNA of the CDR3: TGTGCCAGCAAGCGTACTAGCTCCTACGAGCAGTACTTC. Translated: CASKRTSSYEQYF.

The CDR3 reads CASSPGQGVGGYTF. The DNA for the CDR3 is TGTGCCAGCTCACCCGGACAGGGTGTGGGTGGCTACACCTTC. This chain uses TRBV18 with TRBJ1-2; 8 positions match TRBD1. Unmatched junction bases numbered 7, after V lost 3 bases and J lost 7 bases. Looked up from germline, CDR1 is KGHSH and CDR2 is LQKENI. This CDR3 comprises 14 residues.

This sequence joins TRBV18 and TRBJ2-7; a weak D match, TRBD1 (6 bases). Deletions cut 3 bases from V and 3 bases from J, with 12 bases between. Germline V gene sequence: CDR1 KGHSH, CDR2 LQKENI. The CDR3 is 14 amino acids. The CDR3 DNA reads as TGTGCCAGCTCACCCGCGACAGGATACTACGAGCAGTACTTC. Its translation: CASSPATGYYEQYF.

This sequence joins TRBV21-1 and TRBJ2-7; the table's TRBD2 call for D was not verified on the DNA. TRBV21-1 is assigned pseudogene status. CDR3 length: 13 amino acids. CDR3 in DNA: TGTGCCAGCAGCAAAGACGGAGACCACGAGCAGTACTTC. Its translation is CASSKDGDHEQYF.

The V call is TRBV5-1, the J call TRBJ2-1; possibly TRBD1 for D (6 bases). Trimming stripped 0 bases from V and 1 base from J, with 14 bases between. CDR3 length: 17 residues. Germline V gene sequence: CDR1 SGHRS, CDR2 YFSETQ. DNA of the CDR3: TGCGCCAGCAGCTTGGCAGGGGCAAGGATGTCCTACAATGAGCAGTTCTTC. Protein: CASSLAGARMSYNEQFF. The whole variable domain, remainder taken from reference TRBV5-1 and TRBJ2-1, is KAGVTQTPRYLIKTRGQQVTLSCSPISGHRSVSWYQQTPGQGLQFLFEYFSETQRNKGNFPGRFSGRQFSNSRSEMNVSTLELGDSALYLCASSLAGARMSYNEQFFGPGTRLTVL.

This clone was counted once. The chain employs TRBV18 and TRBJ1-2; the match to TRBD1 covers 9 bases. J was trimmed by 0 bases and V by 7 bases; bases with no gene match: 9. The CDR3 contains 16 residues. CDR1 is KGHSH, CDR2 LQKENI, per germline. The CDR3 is CASYAGQGQSNYGYTF. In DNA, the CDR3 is TGTGCCAGCTACGCGGGACAGGGCCAATCTAACTATGGCTACACCTTC.

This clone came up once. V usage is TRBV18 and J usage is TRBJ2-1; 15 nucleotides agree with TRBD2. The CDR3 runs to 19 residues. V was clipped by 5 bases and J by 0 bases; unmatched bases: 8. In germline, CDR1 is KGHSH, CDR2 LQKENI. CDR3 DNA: TGTGCCAGCTCAAAACCGGGACTAGCGGGGGGCAGCTCCTACAATGAGCAGTTCTTC. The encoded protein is CASSKPGLAGGSSYNEQFF. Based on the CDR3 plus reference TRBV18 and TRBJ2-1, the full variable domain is NAGVMQNPRHLVRRRGQEARLRCSPMKGHSHVYWYRQLPEEGLKFMVYLQKENIIDESGMPKERFSAEFPKEGPSILRIQQVVRGDSAAYFCASSKPGLAGGSSYNEQFFGPGTRLTVL.

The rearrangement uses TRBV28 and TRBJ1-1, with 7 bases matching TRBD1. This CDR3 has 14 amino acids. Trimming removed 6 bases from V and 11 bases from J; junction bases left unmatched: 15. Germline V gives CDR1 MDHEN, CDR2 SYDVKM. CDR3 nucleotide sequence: TGTGCCAGCAGCCCGTCCGACAGGGAGTGGGATGCTTTCTTT. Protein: CASSPSDREWDAFF.